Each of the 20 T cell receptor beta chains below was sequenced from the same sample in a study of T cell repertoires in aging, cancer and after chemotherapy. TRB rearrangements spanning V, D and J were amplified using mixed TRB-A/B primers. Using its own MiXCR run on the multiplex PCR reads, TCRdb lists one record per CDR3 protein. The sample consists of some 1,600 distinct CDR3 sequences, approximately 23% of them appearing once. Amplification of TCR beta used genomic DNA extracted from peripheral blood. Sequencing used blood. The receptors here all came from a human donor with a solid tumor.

For the CDR3, the DNA is TGTGCCAGCAGTTTTGGTAGTTGGGGGGACACTGAAGCTTTCTTT. Its translation: CASSFGSWGDTEAFF. The rearrangement uses TRBV12-3 or TRBV12-4 and TRBJ1-1, with D maybe TRBD1 (5 bases). Trimming pared 3 bases from V and 3 bases from J, leaving 14 bases between. CDR3 length: 15 amino acids.

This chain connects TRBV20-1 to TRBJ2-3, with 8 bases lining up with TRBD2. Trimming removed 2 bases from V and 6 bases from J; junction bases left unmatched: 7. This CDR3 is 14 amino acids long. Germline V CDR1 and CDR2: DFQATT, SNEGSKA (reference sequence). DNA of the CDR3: TGCAGTGCTAGATTCGGGAGGGAGGTGGATACGCAGTATTTT. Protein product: CSARFGREVDTQYF.

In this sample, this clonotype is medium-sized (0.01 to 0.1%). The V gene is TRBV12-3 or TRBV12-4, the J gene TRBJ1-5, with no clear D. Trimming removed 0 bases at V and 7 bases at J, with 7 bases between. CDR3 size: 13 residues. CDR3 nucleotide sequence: TGTGCCAGCAGTTTAGCGGAAGGGCAGCCCCAGCATTTT. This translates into CASSLAEGQPQHF.

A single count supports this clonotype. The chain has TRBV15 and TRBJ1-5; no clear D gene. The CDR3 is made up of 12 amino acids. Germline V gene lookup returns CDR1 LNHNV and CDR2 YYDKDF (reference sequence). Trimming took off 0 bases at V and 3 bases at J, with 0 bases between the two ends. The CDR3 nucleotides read TGTGCCACCAGCAGAGACAATCAGCCCCAGCATTTT. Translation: CATSRDNQPQHF.

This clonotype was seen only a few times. The CDR3 region has the DNA TGCAGTGCTAGAGATTACCTTAGCACAGATACGCAGTATTTT. It specifies CSARDYLSTDTQYF. V gene TRBV20-1 combines with J gene TRBJ2-3, with D unclear. V was pared by 0 bases and J by 0 bases, with 7 bases between. Per the germline V gene, CDR1 is DFQATT and CDR2 is SNEGSKA (reference sequence). The CDR3 loop spans 14 amino acids.

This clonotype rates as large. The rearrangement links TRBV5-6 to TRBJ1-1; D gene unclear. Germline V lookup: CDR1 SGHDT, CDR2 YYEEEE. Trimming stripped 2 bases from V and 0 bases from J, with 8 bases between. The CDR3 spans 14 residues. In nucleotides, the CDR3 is TGTGCCAGCAGCTTCGGCAGTTTGAACACTGAAGCTTTCTTT. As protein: CASSFGSLNTEAFF.

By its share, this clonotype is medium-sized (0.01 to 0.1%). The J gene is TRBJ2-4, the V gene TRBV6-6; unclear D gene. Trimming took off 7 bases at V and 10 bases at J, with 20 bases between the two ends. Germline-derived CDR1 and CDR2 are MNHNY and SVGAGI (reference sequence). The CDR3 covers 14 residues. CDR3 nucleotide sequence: TGTGCCAGCATCTCATCTGACCGGGCTGTGATTCAGTACTTC. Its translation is CASISSDRAVIQYF.

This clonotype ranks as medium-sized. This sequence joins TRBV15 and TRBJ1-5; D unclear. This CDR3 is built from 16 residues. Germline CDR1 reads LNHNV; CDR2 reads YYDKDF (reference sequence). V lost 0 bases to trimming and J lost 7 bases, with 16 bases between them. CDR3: CATSRETPASRQPQHF. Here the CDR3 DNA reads TGTGCCACCAGCAGAGAGACACCGGCGTCAAGGCAGCCCCAGCATTTT.

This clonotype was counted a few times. The CDR3 DNA sequence: TGTGCCAGCAGTTACTCGCCCCAGGGGGGGCTTTACAATGAGCAGTTCTTC. Residues: CASSYSPQGGLYNEQFF. The chain carries TRBV6-6 and TRBJ2-1, with D possibly being TRBD1 or TRBD2 (7 bases each). Trimming removed 0 bases from V and 4 bases from J, with 16 bases in between. The CDR3 extends over 17 amino acids. The germline gives CDR1 MNHNY, CDR2 SVGAGI (reference sequence).

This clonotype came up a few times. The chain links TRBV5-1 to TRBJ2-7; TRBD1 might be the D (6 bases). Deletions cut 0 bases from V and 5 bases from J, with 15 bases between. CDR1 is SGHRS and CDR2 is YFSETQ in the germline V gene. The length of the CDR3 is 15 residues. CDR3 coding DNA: TGCGCCAGCAGCTTGGGTGGTGAGCAGGGGAACGAGCAGTACTTC. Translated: CASSLGGEQGNEQYF.

The CDR3 region is CASSDSTSGDYNEQFF. The CDR3 nucleotides are TGTGCCAGCAGTGACTCGACTAGCGGGGACTACAATGAGCAGTTCTTC. The rearrangement links TRBV6-4 to TRBJ2-1; TRBD2 matches at 11 bases. Germline values: CDR1 MRHNA, CDR2 SNTAGT. The CDR3 is 16 residues long. Trimming cost V 0 bases and J 3 bases; bases outside gene matches: 1.

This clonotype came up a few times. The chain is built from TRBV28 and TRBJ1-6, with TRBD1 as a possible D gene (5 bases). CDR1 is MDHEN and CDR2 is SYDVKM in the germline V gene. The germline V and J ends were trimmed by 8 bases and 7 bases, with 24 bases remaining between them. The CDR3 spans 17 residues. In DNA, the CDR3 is TGTGCCAGCCTCTCCGGGGGGGTTCCCCTTCGGAATTCACCCCTCCACTTT. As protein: CASLSGGVPLRNSPLHF.

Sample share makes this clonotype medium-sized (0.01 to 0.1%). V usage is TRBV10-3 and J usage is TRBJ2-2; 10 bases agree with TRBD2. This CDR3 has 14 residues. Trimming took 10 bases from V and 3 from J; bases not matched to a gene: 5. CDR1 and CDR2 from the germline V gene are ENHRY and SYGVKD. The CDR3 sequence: CATSGGADTGELFF. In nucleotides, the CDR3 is TGTGCCACGAGCGGGGGGGCCGACACCGGGGAGCTGTTTTTT.

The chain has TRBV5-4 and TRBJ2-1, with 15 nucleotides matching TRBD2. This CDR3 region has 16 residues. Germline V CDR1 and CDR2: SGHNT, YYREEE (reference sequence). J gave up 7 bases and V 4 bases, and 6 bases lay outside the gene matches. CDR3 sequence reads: CASSGGLAGGANEQFF. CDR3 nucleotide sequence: TGTGCCAGCAGCGGGGGACTAGCGGGGGGTGCAAATGAGCAGTTCTTC.

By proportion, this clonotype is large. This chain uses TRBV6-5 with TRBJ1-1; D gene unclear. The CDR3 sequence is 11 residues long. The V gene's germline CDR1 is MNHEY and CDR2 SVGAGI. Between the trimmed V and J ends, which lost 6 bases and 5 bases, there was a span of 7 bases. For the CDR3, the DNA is TGTGCCAGCAGCTTCAAGACTGAAGCTTTCTTT. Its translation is CASSFKTEAFF.

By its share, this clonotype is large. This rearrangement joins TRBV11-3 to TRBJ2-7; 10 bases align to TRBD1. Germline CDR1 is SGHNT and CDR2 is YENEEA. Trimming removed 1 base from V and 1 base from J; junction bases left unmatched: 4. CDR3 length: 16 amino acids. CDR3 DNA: TGTGCCAGCAGCTTAGGGGGACAGGGGATTTCCTACGAGCAGTACTTC. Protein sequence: CASSLGGQGISYEQYF.

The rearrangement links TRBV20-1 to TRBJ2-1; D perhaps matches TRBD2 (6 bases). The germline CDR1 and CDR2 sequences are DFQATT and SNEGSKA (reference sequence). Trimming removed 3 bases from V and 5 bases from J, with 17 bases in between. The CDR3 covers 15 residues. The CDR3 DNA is TGCAGTGCTAGCATGGGAGGCTTTAACGACAATGAGCAGTTCTTC. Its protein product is CSASMGGFNDNEQFF.

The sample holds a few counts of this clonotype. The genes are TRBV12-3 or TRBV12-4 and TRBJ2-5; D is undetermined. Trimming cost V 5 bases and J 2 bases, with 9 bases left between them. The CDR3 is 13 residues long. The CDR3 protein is CASSPDVQETQYF. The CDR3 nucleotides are TGTGCCAGCAGTCCGGACGTACAAGAGACCCAGTACTTC.

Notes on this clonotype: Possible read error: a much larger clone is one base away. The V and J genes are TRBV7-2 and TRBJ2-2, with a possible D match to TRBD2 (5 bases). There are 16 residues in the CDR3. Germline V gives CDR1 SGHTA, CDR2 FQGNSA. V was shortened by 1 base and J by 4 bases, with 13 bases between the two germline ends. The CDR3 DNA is TGTGCCAGCAGCTTAGGGGCTAGCCTACTCACCGGGGAGCTGTTTTTT. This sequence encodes CASSLGASLLTGELFF. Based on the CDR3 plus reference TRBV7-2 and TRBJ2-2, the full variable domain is GAGVSQSPSNKVTEKGKDVELRCDPISGHTALYWYRQSLGQGLEFLIYFQGNSAPDKSGLPSDRFSAERTGGSVSTLTIQRTQQEDSAVYLCASSLGASLLTGELFFGEGSRLTVL.

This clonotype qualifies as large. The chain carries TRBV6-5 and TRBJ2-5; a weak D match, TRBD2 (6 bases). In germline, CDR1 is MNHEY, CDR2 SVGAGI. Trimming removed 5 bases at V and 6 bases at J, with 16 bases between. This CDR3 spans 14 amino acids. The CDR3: CASSQWGGTQTQYF. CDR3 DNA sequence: TGTGCCAGCAGTCAGTGGGGAGGAACTCAGACCCAGTACTTC.